The clone carrying this TCR beta chain showed up many times. The antigen is not known. This entry belongs to a study of identical twins. Notes on the study in general: Sequences that were beta out-of-frame showed weaker excess twin sharing.

V was clipped by 4 bases and J by 8 bases, with 7 bases between them. The germline CDR1 and CDR2 sequences are SGHRS and YFSETQ. The CDR3 is 12 residues long. A single record per CDR3 protein comes from TCRdb applying MiXCR to the 5' RACE reads. The sample lists around 230,000 distinct CDR3 sequences, over 5.5% seen once, with roughly 15% in the top ten. The data also belong to a second study, concerning T cells expressing NK-cell markers.

The origin of this receptor is a woman aged 18-29 years in good health. The chain links TRBV5-1 to TRBJ1-6; D gene ambiguous. The sequenced sample was CD8+ T cells sorted from blood. The CDR3 DNA is TGCGCCAGCAGCGAGGGCTATTCACCCCTCCACTTT. It translates to CASSEGYSPLHF.